One and the same sample provided the 13 T cell receptor beta chains below, sequenced in a study of T cells after yellow fever vaccination. TCRdb re-derived calls from the 5' RACE reads in MiXCR, one entry per CDR3 protein. The profile shows 27,000 or so distinct CDR3 sequences, 4.5% of them singletons. The specimen comprised PBMCs, either bulk or a sorted T-cell subset (CD4+, CD8+, memory, or dextramer-sorted; not recorded which), sampled on the day of the yellow fever booster vaccination. These receptors all come from a man younger than 35 who received the YFV17D yellow fever vaccine.

This clonotype has more than one count but fewer than ten. The chain employs TRBV6-2 or TRBV6-3 and TRBJ1-2; no definite D call. Germline CDR1 reads MNHEY; CDR2 reads SVGEGT. V was clipped by 4 bases and J by 5 bases, with 5 bases between them. The length of the CDR3 is 11 residues. The CDR3 loop reads CASSSEYGYTF. For the CDR3, the DNA is TGTGCCAGCAGTTCAGAATATGGCTACACCTTC.

This clonotype was observed at least ten times. The gene calls are TRBV7-2 and TRBJ2-5, with no clear D. Trimming left V 1 base short and J 6 bases short, with 12 bases between. CDR3 length: 14 residues. From germline, CDR1 is SGHTA and CDR2 FQGNSA. The CDR3 nucleotides are TGTGCCAGCAGCTTAGTGCGGTTAAGGAAGACCCAGTACTTC. Translating it yields CASSLVRLRKTQYF. The full variable domain, with the rest looked up from reference TRBV7-2 and TRBJ2-5, is GAGVSQSPSNKVTEKGKDVELRCDPISGHTALYWYRQSLGQGLEFLIYFQGNSAPDKSGLPSDRFSAERTGGSVSTLTIQRTQQEDSAVYLCASSLVRLRKTQYFGPGTRLLVL.

This clonotype was observed a few times. V is TRBV5-4 and J is TRBJ2-2, with a weak D call TRBD2 (6 bases). V lost 2 bases and J lost 4, with 18 bases in between. In germline, CDR1 is SGHNT, CDR2 YYREEE (reference sequence). The CDR3 covers 17 residues. This chain's CDR3 is CASSLRVGGVTTGELFF. The CDR3 nucleotides are TGTGCCAGCAGCTTAAGAGTGGGCGGGGTCACCACCGGGGAGCTGTTTTTT.

This clonotype has a count of ten or more. The chain couples TRBV11-2 to TRBJ2-3; the D gene is possibly TRBD2 (5 bases). CDR1 is SGHAT and CDR2 is FQNNGV in the germline V gene. This CDR3 is 14 amino acids long. Trimming removed 6 bases at V and 2 bases at J, with 12 bases between. CDR3 sequence reads: CASSWGVLTDTQYF. The CDR3 DNA is TGTGCCAGCAGTTGGGGAGTGCTCACAGATACGCAGTATTTT.

This clonotype came up many times. This chain uses TRBV28 with TRBJ2-3, with 8 bases that match TRBD2. Looked up from germline, CDR1 is MDHEN and CDR2 is SYDVKM. V shed 5 bases and J 6 bases; nucleotides not matched to a gene: 16. This CDR3 contains 17 residues. The CDR3 here is CASSPTGGGPATDTQYF. DNA of the CDR3: TGTGCCAGCAGTCCCACGGGGGGGGGTCCCGCAACTGATACGCAGTATTTT.

CDR3 bases: TGCGCCAGCAGCCAAGTAGAAGGGGATAGTTCACCCCTCCACTTT. It translates to CASSQVEGDSSPLHF. The rearrangement uses TRBV4-3 and TRBJ1-6; weak D call: TRBD1 (5 bases). The CDR3 totals 15 residues. Germline V gene sequence: CDR1 LGHNA, CDR2 YSLEER. V lost 1 base, J lost 9 bases, and 13 bases lay in between.

This clonotype showed up just a few times. The chain couples TRBV5-1 to TRBJ2-3; D uncertain. The CDR3 runs 14 residues. Germline V lookup: CDR1 SGHRS, CDR2 YFSETQ. Trimming left V 1 base short and J 3 bases short, with 9 bases between. The CDR3 protein is CASSLSRRTDTQYF. In DNA, the CDR3 is TGCGCCAGCAGCTTGAGTAGACGGACAGATACGCAGTATTTT.

With respect to this clonotype: With a much larger clone just one base away, this may be a read error. The V call is TRBV4-2, the J call TRBJ2-2; 13 bases map to TRBD2. The CDR3 is 15 amino acids. The J segment lost 6 bases and the V segment lost 2 bases, leaving 0 bases of the junction unmatched. CDR1 and CDR2 from the germline V gene are LGHNA and YNFKEQ. The CDR3 coding sequence is TGTGCCAGCAGCCAAACTAGCGGGAGGGCCGGGGAGCTGTTTTTT. Translation: CASSQTSGRAGELFF.

Many counts were recorded for this clonotype. CDR3 bases: TGCAGTGCTCGACAGGGCGGCCAGCCCCAGCATTTT. Translated, it gives CSARQGGQPQHF. The chain carries TRBV20-1 and TRBJ1-5; 7 bases line up with TRBD1. CDR3 length: 12 residues. From germline, CDR1 is DFQATT and CDR2 SNEGSKA (reference sequence). The V segment lost 5 bases and the J segment 7 bases; nucleotides outside the gene matches: 5.

This clonotype was detected ten times or more. V is TRBV5-1 and J is TRBJ2-1; 9 positions match TRBD1. Germline-derived CDR1 and CDR2 are SGHRS and YFSETQ. The CDR3 length is 17 residues. Unmatched junction bases numbered 15, after V lost 3 bases and J lost 8 bases. CDR3 in amino acids: CASSSGQGRRGLYEQFF. The CDR3 bases are TGCGCCAGCAGCTCGGGACAGGGTCGGCGGGGGTTGTATGAGCAGTTCTTC. Together with reference TRBV5-1 and TRBJ2-1, the CDR3 gives the full variable domain: KAGVTQTPRYLIKTRGQQVTLSCSPISGHRSVSWYQQTPGQGLQFLFEYFSETQRNKGNFPGRFSGRQFSNSRSEMNVSTLELGDSALYLCASSSGQGRRGLYEQFFGPGTRLTVL.

This clonotype has ten or more counts. This chain connects TRBV5-6 to TRBJ2-3, with 8 bases matching TRBD1. The CDR3 sequence is 14 residues long. The V and J ends lost 4 bases and 4 bases, in that order; junction bases with no gene match: 5. Germline V gene data show CDR1 as SGHDT and CDR2 as YYEEEE. This CDR3 is CASSRQGRADTQYF. The CDR3 coding sequence is TGTGCCAGCAGCCGACAGGGGCGGGCAGATACGCAGTATTTT.

Ten or more counts support this clonotype. The V and J genes are TRBV20-1 and TRBJ2-2, with a weak D call TRBD2 (5 bases). Trimming removed 6 bases from V and 1 base from J, with 15 bases in between. Germline CDR1 DFQATT, CDR2 SNEGSKA (reference sequence). The CDR3 runs to 15 residues. In DNA form, the CDR3 reads TGCAGTGCCCCTGAACCGGGGAGGAACACCGGGGAGCTGTTTTTT. Amino acid sequence: CSAPEPGRNTGELFF.

This clonotype occurred many times. This rearrangement joins TRBV5-1 to TRBJ1-1; 7 bases fit TRBD1. Germline V lookup: CDR1 SGHRS, CDR2 YFSETQ. The CDR3 is 16 residues long. J lost 1 base, V lost 3 bases, and 9 bases had no gene match. The CDR3 loop is CASSSTGQPRNTEAFF. As DNA, the CDR3 is TGCGCCAGCAGCTCGACGGGACAGCCGAGGAACACTGAAGCTTTCTTT.